The 24 T cell receptor beta chains given below trace back to one sample, sequenced in a study of post-analysis software for immune sequencing data. General observations from the study: Relative to controls, patients had about 5 TRBV segments at higher frequency, with TRBV5-6, TRBV5-1 and TRBV20-1 among these.

The antigens for these receptors are not known. Unique molecular identifiers were carried by the TCR beta cDNA libraries. MiXCR, run by TCRdb on the PCR reads, gives a single entry per CDR3 protein. The sample lists about 540,000 distinct CDR3 sequences, roughly 34% occurring once. The source material was blood. The receptors were gathered from a girl aged 2 to 17 with multiple sclerosis.

This rearrangement joins TRBV7-2 to TRBJ2-2; the D gene could be TRBD1 or TRBD2 (5 bases each). Trimming stripped 5 bases from V and 2 bases from J, with 9 bases between. The V gene's germline CDR1 is SGHTA and CDR2 FQGNSA. The CDR3 is 14 amino acids. The CDR3 region has the DNA TGTGCCAGCAGCCGGGACCACAACACCGGGGAGCTGTTTTTT. The encoded protein is CASSRDHNTGELFF.

The chain is built from TRBV13 and TRBJ2-7; either TRBD1 or TRBD2 may fit D (6 bases each). The DNA end is more similar to TRBJ2-5, so the J call may be wrong. This CDR3 is 16 amino acids long. CDR1 is PRHDT, CDR2 FYEKMQ, per germline (reference sequence). The chain's CDR3 is CASSLSPGGLQETQYF. The CDR3 DNA follows: TGTGCCAGCAGCTTATCGCCCGGGGGCCTACAAGAGACCCAGTACTTC.

This clonotype was detected only a few times. CDR3 nucleotide sequence: TGTGCCATAGGACCGGGACAGGGGGCCTACGAGCAGTACTTC. Its translation is CAIGPGQGAYEQYF. The J gene is TRBJ2-7, the V gene TRBV10-3; TRBD1 matches at 11 bases. V shed 9 bases and J 2 bases; nucleotides not matched to a gene: 6. This CDR3 is built from 14 residues. Germline loops: CDR1 ENHRY, CDR2 SYGVKD.

J is TRBJ2-6 and V is TRBV5-6, with a tentative D call TRBD2 (6 bases). CDR3 length equals 16 residues. Germline-derived CDR1 and CDR2 are SGHDT and YYEEEE. V shed 3 bases and J shed 5 bases, with 15 bases lying between them. CDR3 sequence: CASSSLGGRWANVLTF. CDR3 nucleotide sequence: TGTGCCAGCAGCTCATTGGGGGGTAGGTGGGCCAACGTCCTGACTTTC.

V usage is TRBV28 and J usage is TRBJ2-7; either TRBD1 or TRBD2 may fit D (6 bases each). Trimming stripped 5 bases from V and 6 bases from J, with 14 bases between. CDR3 length equals 13 residues. Germline assignment: CDR1 MDHEN and CDR2 SYDVKM. The CDR3, as DNA: TGTGCCAGCAGTACTACGGGGGCCAGCGAGCAGTACTTC. This translates into CASSTTGASEQYF.

The gene calls are TRBV29-1 and TRBJ1-4; no definite D call. Germline values: CDR1 SQVTM, CDR2 ANQGSEA. The CDR3 covers 13 residues. Between the trimmed V and J ends, which lost 5 bases and 0 bases, there was a span of 7 bases. CDR3 protein: CSVYTATNEKLFF. The CDR3 DNA is TGCAGCGTTTACACCGCAACTAATGAAAAACTGTTTTTT.

The chain couples TRBV29-1 to TRBJ2-4; tentatively, D is TRBD1 (7 bases). The J call may be wrong; the DNA end is better matched by TRBJ2-7. Germline V gives CDR1 SQVTM, CDR2 ANQGSEA. This CDR3 is 15 amino acids long. For the CDR3, the DNA is TGCAGCGTTGAATGGGCAGGGGGGAAGTCCTACGAGCAGTACTTC. Its protein is CSVEWAGGKSYEQYF.

V is TRBV6-1 and J is TRBJ2-3; D perhaps matches TRBD1 (5 bases). V was shortened by 6 bases and J by 0 bases, with 13 bases between the two germline ends. Germline V gene lookup returns CDR1 MNHNS and CDR2 SASEGT. The CDR3 contains 15 residues. The CDR3 spells CASREDNYSTDTQYF. CDR3 in DNA: TGTGCCAGCAGAGAGGACAACTATAGCACAGATACGCAGTATTTT.

This clonotype was detected a few times. The rearrangement links TRBV12-3 or TRBV12-4 to TRBJ2-1, with D possibly TRBD1 on 6 matching bases. Trimming cost V 7 bases and J 1 base, with 11 bases left between them. The CDR3 runs 14 residues. CDR3 in DNA: TGTGCCAGCAAAACGGACAGATCCTACAATGAGCAGTTCTTC. Protein: CASKTDRSYNEQFF.

Ten or more counts support this clonotype. The chain couples TRBV6-1 to TRBJ2-1; 8 nucleotides agree with TRBD2. The germline CDR1 and CDR2 sequences are MNHNS and SASEGT. Trimming at V came to 6 bases and at J to 0 bases, leaving 13 bases not matched to a gene. The CDR3 extends over 18 amino acids. The CDR3 is CASSAGLGGDFSYNEQFF. DNA for the CDR3: TGTGCCAGCAGCGCGGGACTAGGGGGGGATTTCTCCTACAATGAGCAGTTCTTC.

This chain joins TRBV9 and TRBJ2-1; no clear D gene. V was cut by 0 bases and J by 10 bases, with 14 bases left in between. The CDR3 spans 14 residues. Germline-derived CDR1 and CDR2 are SGDLS and YYNGEE. For the CDR3, the DNA is TGTGCCAGCAGCGTAGCACCCCTACTATCCGAGCAGTTCTTC. It encodes CASSVAPLLSEQFF. Supplemented by reference TRBV9 and TRBJ2-1, the full variable domain reads DSGVTQTPKHLITATGQRVTLRCSPRSGDLSVYWYQQSLDQGLQFLIQYYNGEERAKGNILERFSAQQFPDLHSELNLSSLELGDSALYFCASSVAPLLSEQFFGPGTRLTVL.

A few counts support this clonotype. The genes are TRBV6-4 and TRBJ2-6, with 8 bases matching TRBD1. This CDR3 is 18 amino acids long. J was trimmed by 0 bases and V by 0 bases; bases with no gene match: 4. The germline gives CDR1 MRHNA, CDR2 SNTAGT. The CDR3 nucleotides are TGTGCCAGCAGTGACTCGGTCAGGGGGCCCTCTGGGGCCAACGTCCTGACTTTC. This translates into CASSDSVRGPSGANVLTF.

The V and J genes are TRBV6-6 and TRBJ1-5; D uncertain. The V end lost 2 bases, the J end lost 0 bases, and 11 bases lay between the germline ends. CDR3 length: 16 amino acids. Germline CDR1 and CDR2: MNHNY and SVGAGI (reference sequence). The CDR3 loop is CASSYLTWDSNQPQHF. As DNA, the CDR3 is TGTGCCAGCAGTTACCTGACCTGGGATAGCAATCAGCCCCAGCATTTT.

In its sample, this clonotype was seen a few times. V and J are TRBV12-3 or TRBV12-4 and TRBJ2-3; 9 bases align to TRBD2. The CDR3 consists of 16 residues. The junction had 2 bases not matched to a gene; V was cut back by 0 bases and J by 1 base. CDR3 amino acids: CASSLATSGRTDTQYF. CDR3 bases: TGTGCCAGCAGTTTAGCGACTAGCGGACGCACAGATACGCAGTATTTT.

A few counts support this clonotype. This chain connects TRBV6-5 to TRBJ2-1, with D perhaps matching TRBD1 or TRBD2 (5 bases each). V was pared by 2 bases and J by 10 bases, with 12 bases between. The CDR3 covers 13 residues. Germline V gene lookup returns CDR1 MNHEY and CDR2 SVGAGI. The CDR3 nucleotides are TGTGCCAGCAGTTACCCGGGGACGGGGGAGCAGTTCTTC. Protein: CASSYPGTGEQFF.

This chain joins TRBV2 and TRBJ2-3; tentatively, D is TRBD2 (5 bases). This CDR3 spans 16 amino acids. Germline V gene lookup returns CDR1 SNHLY and CDR2 FYNNEI. V was shortened by 8 bases and J by 2 bases, with 20 bases between the two germline ends. The CDR3: CASWSLAQASTDTQYF. Written as DNA, the CDR3 is TGTGCCAGCTGGTCGCTAGCTCAAGCCTCCACAGATACGCAGTATTTT.

This clonotype was seen a single time. The chain recombines TRBV29-1 with TRBJ2-1; TRBD2 matches at 12 bases. The length of the CDR3 is 12 residues. CDR1 is SQVTM and CDR2 is ANQGSEA in the germline V gene. The CDR3 sequence is CRTSGGSNEQFF. CDR3 coding DNA: TGCAGAACTAGCGGGGGGTCCAATGAGCAGTTCTTC.

The chain is built from TRBV20-1 and TRBJ2-5, with D unresolved. The CDR3 loop spans 14 amino acids. Germline loops: CDR1 DFQATT, CDR2 SNEGSKA (reference sequence). V lost 2 bases and J 5 bases, leaving 15 bases between the germline ends. The CDR3: CSARPGNVPETQYF. CDR3 in DNA: TGCAGTGCTAGACCAGGCAACGTTCCCGAGACCCAGTACTTC.

The rearrangement joins TRBV6-1 to TRBJ1-1; 7 nucleotides align to TRBD1. J gave up 1 base and V 11 bases, and 10 bases lay outside the gene matches. Looked up from germline, CDR1 is MNHNS and CDR2 is SASEGT. This CDR3 comprises 14 residues. The CDR3 DNA sequence: TGTGCCGTAAGGCGACAGGGCACGAACACTGAAGCTTTCTTT. Translated, it gives CAVRRQGTNTEAFF.

The rearrangement links TRBV2 to TRBJ2-7, with D perhaps TRBD2 (5 bases). V lost 7 bases and J lost 0, with 19 bases in between. CDR1 is SNHLY, CDR2 FYNNEI, per germline. This CDR3 region has 16 residues. Written as DNA, the CDR3 is TGTGCCAGCACCCCTGGGCTAGCTCGGAGCTCCTACGAGCAGTACTTC. It yields the protein CASTPGLARSSYEQYF.

As to this clonotype: An end of the junction does not agree with germline; a read error may underlie this. This rearrangement joins TRBV12-3 or TRBV12-4 to TRBJ1-3; no definite D call. The CDR3 length is 15 residues. The CDR3 sequence is CASSLGLLSGSTIYF. CDR3 coding DNA: TGTGCCAGCAGTTTAGGACTGCTCTCTGGAAGCACCATATATTTT.

This clonotype was detected ten times or more. The V call is TRBV20-1, the J call TRBJ2-3, with D perhaps TRBD2 (6 bases). V was shortened by 3 bases and J by 7 bases, with 17 bases between the two germline ends. Germline V gene data show CDR1 as DFQATT and CDR2 as SNEGSKA (reference sequence). The CDR3 extends over 14 amino acids. The CDR3 loop reads CSASPGLGAYTQYF. CDR3 nucleotide sequence: TGCAGTGCTAGCCCGGGACTCGGGGCGTATACGCAGTATTTT.

This sequence joins TRBV14 and TRBJ2-1; 7 bases agree with TRBD2. Germline lookup yields CDR1 SGHDN and CDR2 FVKESK. CDR3 size: 16 residues. Trimming removed 1 base from V and 2 bases from J; junction bases left unmatched: 5. Here the CDR3 DNA reads TGTGCCAGCAGCCAAGTAAGGCTAGCGGCCTACAATGAGCAGTTCTTC. As protein: CASSQVRLAAYNEQFF.

In this sample, this clonotype turned up a few times. J is TRBJ1-2 and V is TRBV6-5; D is uncertain. This CDR3 has 15 residues. Germline V CDR1 and CDR2: MNHEY, SVGAGI. Trimming removed 7 bases at V and 6 bases at J, with 21 bases between. The CDR3, as DNA: TGTGCCAGCACAAGAGATCCGACACAAGCCCATGGCTACACCTTC. It encodes CASTRDPTQAHGYTF.